This T cell receptor (beta chain) was captured in a study of cytomegalovirus exposure and HLA in healthy donors. The CDR3 is 13 residues long. Germline V gene lookup returns CDR1 SGHDT and CDR2 YYEEEE. Trimming shortened V by 3 bases and J by 6 bases, and 13 bases separated the two germline ends. The PCR contained 60 Vbeta and 13 Jbeta primers. Clones were read by immunoSEQ multiplex PCR, and TCRdb kept only the in-frame ones, dropping some. This table holds some 150,000 clones, roughly 80% found once. The chain couples TRBV5-6 to TRBJ2-7, with a tentative D call TRBD1 (6 bases). This sequence originates from a man aged 35 to 55 in good health and CMV-seropositive. Material: PBMCs. CDR3 in DNA: TGTGCCAGCAGCTCCACAGGGCATGGCGAGCAGTACTTC. It codes for CASSSTGHGEQYF.